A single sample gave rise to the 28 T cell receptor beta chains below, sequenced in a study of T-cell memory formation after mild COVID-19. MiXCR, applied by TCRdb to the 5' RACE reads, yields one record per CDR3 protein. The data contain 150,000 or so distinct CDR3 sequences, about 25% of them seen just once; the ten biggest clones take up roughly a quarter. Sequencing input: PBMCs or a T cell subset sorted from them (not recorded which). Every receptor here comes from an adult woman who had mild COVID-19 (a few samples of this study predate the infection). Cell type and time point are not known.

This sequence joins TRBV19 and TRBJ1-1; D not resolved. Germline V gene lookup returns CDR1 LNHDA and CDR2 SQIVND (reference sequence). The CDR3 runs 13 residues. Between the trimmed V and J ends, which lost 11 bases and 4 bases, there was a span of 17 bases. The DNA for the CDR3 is TGTGCCGTGAGACTAGGGTTAACCACTGAAGCTTTCTTT. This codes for CAVRLGLTTEAFF.

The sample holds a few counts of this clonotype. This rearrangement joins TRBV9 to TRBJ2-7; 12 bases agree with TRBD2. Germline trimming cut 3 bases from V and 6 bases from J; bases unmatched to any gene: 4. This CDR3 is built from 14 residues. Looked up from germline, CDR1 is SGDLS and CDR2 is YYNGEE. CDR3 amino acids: CASSAGLAGGEQYF. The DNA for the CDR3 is TGTGCCAGCAGCGCGGGACTAGCGGGCGGCGAGCAGTACTTC.

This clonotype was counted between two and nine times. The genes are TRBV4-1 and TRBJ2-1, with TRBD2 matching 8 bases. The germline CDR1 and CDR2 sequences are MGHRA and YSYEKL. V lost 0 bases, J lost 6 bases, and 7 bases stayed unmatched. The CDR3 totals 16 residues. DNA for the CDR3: TGCGCCAGCAGCCAAGATCGGCGGGGGGCACCCAATGAGCAGTTCTTC. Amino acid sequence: CASSQDRRGAPNEQFF.

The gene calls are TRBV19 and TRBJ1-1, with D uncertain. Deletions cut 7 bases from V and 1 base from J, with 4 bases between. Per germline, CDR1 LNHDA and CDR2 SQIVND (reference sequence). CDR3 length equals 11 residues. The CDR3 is CASNQNTEAFF. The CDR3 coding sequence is TGTGCCAGTAATCAGAACACTGAAGCTTTCTTT.

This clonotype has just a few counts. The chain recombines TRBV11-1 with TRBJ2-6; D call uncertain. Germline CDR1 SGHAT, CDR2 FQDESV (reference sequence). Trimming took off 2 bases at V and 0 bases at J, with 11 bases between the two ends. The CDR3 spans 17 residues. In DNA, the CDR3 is TGTGCCAGCAGCTTATTGGACCGATACTCTGGGGCCAACGTCCTGACTTTC. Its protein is CASSLLDRYSGANVLTF.

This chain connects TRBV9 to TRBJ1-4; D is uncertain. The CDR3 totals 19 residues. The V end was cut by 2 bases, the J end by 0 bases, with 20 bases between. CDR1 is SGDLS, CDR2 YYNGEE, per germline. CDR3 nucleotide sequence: TGTGCCAGCAGCGTCCATCCATCAGGTTACCTCGCAACTAATGAAAAACTGTTTTTT. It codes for CASSVHPSGYLATNEKLFF.

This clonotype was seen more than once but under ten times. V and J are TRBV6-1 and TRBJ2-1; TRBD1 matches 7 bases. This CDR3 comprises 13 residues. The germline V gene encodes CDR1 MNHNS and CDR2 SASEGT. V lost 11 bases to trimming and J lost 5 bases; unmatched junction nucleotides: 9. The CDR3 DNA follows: TGTGCCGAGGGGGCTGCCTATAACAATGAGCAGTTCTTC. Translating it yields CAEGAAYNNEQFF.

The CDR3, as DNA: TGTGCCAGCAGCCAAGATGGGGGATGGACGGGGGGCGGCTACGAGCAGTACTTC. Translation: CASSQDGGWTGGGYEQYF. The chain employs TRBV3-1 and TRBJ2-7, with D perhaps matching TRBD2 (7 bases). Trimming cost V 0 bases and J 3 bases, with 21 bases left between them. Per germline, CDR1 LGHDT and CDR2 YNNKEL (reference sequence). The CDR3 is 18 amino acids.

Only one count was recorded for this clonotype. The CDR3 DNA reads TGTGCCTGGAGCCCCGGGACAGGGATCTACGAGCAGTACTTC. Its protein product is CAWSPGTGIYEQYF. The chain carries TRBV30 and TRBJ2-7, with 9 nucleotides matching TRBD1. J lost 3 bases, V lost 3 bases, and 6 bases had no gene match. The CDR3 runs 14 residues. CDR1 is GTSNPN, CDR2 SVGIG, per germline (reference sequence).

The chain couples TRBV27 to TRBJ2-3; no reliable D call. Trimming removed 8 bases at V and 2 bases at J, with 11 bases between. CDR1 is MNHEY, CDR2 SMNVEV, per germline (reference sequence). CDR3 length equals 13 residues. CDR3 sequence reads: CASAFGNTDTQYF. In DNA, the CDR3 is TGTGCCAGCGCTTTCGGTAACACAGATACGCAGTATTTT.

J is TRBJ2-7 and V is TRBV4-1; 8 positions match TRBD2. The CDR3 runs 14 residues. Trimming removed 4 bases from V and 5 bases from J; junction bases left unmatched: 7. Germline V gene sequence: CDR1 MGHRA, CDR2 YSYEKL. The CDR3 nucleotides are TGCGCCAGCAGCCCGGGACTAGGGCTTGACGAGCAGTACTTC. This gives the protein CASSPGLGLDEQYF.

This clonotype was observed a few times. The CDR3 DNA is TGTGCCAGCAGTATGAACACCGGGGAGCTGTTTTTT. Residues: CASSMNTGELFF. The chain combines TRBV5-6 with TRBJ2-2, with D unclear. The CDR3 loop spans 12 amino acids. Germline CDR1 and CDR2: SGHDT and YYEEEE. V lost 5 bases to trimming and J lost 1 base, with 3 bases between them.

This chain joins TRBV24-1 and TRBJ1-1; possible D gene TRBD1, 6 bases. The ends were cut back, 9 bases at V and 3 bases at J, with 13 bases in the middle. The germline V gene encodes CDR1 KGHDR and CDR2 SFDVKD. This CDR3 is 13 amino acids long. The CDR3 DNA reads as TGTGCCACCGCAGGGGAGGAGGACACTGAAGCTTTCTTT. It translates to CATAGEEDTEAFF.

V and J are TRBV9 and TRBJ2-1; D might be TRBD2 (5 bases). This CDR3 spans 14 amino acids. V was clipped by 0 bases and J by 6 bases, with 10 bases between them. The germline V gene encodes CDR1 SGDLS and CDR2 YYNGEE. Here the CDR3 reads CASSVANRGNEQFF. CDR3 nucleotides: TGTGCCAGCAGCGTAGCGAACCGGGGCAATGAGCAGTTCTTC.

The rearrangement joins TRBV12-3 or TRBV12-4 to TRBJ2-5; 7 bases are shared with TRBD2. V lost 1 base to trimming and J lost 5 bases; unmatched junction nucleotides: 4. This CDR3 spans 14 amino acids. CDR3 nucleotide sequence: TGTGCCAGCAGTTTAGGGGAGGGCAGGGAGACCCAGTACTTC. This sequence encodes CASSLGEGRETQYF.

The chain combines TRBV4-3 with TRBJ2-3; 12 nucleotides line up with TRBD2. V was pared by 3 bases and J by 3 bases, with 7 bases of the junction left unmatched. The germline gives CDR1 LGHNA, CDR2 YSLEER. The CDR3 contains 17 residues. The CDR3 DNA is TGCGCCAGCAGCCACAGACTAGCGGGAGAGTTAACAGATACGCAGTATTTT. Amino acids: CASSHRLAGELTDTQYF.

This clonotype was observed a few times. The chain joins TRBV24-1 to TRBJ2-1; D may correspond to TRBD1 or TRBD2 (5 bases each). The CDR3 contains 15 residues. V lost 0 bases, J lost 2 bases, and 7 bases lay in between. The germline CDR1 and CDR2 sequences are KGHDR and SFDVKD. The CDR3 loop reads CATSDLGGTYNEQFF. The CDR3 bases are TGTGCCACCAGTGATTTGGGGGGAACCTACAATGAGCAGTTCTTC.

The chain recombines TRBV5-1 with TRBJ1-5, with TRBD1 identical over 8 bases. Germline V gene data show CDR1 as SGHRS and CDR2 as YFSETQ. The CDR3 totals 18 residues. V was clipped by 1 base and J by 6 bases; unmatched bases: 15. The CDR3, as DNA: TGCGCCAGCAGCTTGTGGGACAGGAGAAGTGTTATAGGTCAGCCCCAGCATTTT. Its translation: CASSLWDRRSVIGQPQHF. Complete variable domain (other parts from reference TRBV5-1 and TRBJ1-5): KAGVTQTPRYLIKTRGQQVTLSCSPISGHRSVSWYQQTPGQGLQFLFEYFSETQRNKGNFPGRFSGRQFSNSRSEMNVSTLELGDSALYLCASSLWDRRSVIGQPQHFGDGTRLSIL.

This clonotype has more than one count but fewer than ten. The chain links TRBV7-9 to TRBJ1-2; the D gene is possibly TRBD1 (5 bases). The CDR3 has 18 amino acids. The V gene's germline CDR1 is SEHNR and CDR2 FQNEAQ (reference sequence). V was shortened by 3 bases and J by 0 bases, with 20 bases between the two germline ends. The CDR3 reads CASSLTGQGPLANYGYTF. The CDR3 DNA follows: TGTGCCAGCAGCTTGACTGGGCAGGGCCCCTTAGCTAACTATGGCTACACCTTC. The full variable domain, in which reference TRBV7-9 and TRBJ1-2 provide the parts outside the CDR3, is DTGVSQNPRHKITKRGQNVTFRCDPISEHNRLYWYRQTLGQGPEFLTYFQNEAQLEKSRLLSDRFSAERPKGSFSTLEIQRTEQGDSAMYLCASSLTGQGPLANYGYTFGSGTRLTVV.

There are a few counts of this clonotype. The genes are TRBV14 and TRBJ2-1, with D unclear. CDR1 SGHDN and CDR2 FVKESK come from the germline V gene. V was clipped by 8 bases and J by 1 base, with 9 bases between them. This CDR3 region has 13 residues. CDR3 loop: CASRPASYNEQFF. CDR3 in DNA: TGTGCCAGCCGCCCAGCTTCCTACAATGAGCAGTTCTTC.

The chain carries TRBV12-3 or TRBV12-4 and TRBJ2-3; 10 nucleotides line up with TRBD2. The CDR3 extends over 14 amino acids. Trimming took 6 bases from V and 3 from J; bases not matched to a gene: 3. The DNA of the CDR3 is TGTGCCAGCAGCCGGACTAGCGGTACAGATACGCAGTATTTT. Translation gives CASSRTSGTDTQYF.

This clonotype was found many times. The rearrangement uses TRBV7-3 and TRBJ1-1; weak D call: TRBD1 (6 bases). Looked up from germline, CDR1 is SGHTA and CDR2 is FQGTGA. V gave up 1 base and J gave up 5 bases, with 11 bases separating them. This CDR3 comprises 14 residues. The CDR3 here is CASSLIGGGTEAFF. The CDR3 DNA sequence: TGTGCCAGCAGCTTAATAGGGGGAGGGACTGAAGCTTTCTTT.

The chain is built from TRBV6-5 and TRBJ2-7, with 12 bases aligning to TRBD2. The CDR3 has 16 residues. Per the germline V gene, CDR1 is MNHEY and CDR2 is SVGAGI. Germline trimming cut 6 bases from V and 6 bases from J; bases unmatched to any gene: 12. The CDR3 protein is CASSERTSGVSREQYF. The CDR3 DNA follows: TGTGCCAGCAGCGAACGGACTAGCGGGGTAAGCCGCGAGCAGTACTTC.

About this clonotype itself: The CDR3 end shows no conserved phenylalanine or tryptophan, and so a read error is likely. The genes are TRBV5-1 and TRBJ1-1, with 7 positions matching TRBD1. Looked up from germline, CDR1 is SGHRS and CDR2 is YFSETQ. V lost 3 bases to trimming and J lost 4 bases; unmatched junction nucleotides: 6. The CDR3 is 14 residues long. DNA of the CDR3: TGCGCCAGCAGCTCCGGGAGGGGGCCCACTGAAGCTTTCCTT. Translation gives CASSSGRGPTEAFL.

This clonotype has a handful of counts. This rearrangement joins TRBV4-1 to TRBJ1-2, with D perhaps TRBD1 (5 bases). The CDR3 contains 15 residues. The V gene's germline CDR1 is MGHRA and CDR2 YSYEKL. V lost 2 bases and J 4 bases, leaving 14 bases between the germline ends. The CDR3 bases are TGCGCCAGCAGCCAACCTTATTCAGGGACCTATGGCTACACCTTC. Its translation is CASSQPYSGTYGYTF.

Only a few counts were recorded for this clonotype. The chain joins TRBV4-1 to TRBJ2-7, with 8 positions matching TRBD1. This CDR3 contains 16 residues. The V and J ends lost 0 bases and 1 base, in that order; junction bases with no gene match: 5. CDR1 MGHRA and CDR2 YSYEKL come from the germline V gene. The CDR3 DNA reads TGCGCCAGCAGCCAAGACGGGACAGGTTCTTCCTACGAGCAGTACTTC. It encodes CASSQDGTGSSYEQYF.

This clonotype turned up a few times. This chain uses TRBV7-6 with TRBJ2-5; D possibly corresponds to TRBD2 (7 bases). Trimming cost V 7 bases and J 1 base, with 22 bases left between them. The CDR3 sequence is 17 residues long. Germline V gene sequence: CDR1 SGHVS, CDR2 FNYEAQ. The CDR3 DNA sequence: TGTGCCAGCAAGAGAACCGCGGGGAGGGGGACCCAAGAGACCCAGTACTTC. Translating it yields CASKRTAGRGTQETQYF.

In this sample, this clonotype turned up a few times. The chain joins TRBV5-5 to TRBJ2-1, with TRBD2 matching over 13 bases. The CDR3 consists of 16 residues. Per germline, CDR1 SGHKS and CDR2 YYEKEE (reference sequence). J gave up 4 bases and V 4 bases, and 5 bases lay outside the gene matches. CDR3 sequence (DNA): TGTGCCAGCAGCCCAAGGACTAGCGGGGGATACAATGAGCAGTTCTTC. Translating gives CASSPRTSGGYNEQFF.